This T cell receptor beta chain comes out of a study of blood T cell repertoires in COVID-19. Turning to the study itself: The study drew acute and convalescent COVID-19 samples from the United States, Italy and Spain.

Trimming took 5 bases from V and 0 from J, leaving 14 bases between them. CDR1 is MNHEY and CDR2 is SVGAGI in the germline V gene. The CDR3 spans 15 residues. In the study's own analysis: For nucleated cells, counts were estimated from reference gene primer amplification. Clones were read by immunoSEQ multiplex PCR, and TCRdb kept only the in-frame ones, dropping some. V, J and clone size were drawn from that table, and D and trimming were deduced from the DNA. This sample has approximately 200,000 clones, with 94% found just once. This clonotype was obtained from a man aged 30-40 years with COVID-19, enrolled during active disease. Input material: peripheral blood. The chain joins TRBV6-5 to TRBJ2-7; D is ambiguous. CDR3 in amino acids: CASSPRPQFSYEQYF. For the CDR3, the DNA is TGTGCCAGCAGTCCCAGGCCCCAATTCTCCTACGAGCAGTACTTC.